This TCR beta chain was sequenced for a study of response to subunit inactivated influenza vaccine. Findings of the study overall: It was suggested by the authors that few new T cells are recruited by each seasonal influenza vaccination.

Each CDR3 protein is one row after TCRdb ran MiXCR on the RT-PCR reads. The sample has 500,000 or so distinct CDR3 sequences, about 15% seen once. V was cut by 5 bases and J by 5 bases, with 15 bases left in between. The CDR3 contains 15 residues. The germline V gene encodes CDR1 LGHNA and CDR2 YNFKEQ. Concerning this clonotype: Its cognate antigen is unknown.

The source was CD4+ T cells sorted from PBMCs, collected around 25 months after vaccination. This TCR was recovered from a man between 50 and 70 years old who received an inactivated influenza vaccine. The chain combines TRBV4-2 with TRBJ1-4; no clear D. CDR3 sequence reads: CASSSSSAPNEKLFF. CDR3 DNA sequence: TGTGCCAGCAGCTCTAGTAGCGCCCCAAATGAAAAACTGTTTTTT.